Below are 3 T cell receptor beta chains sequenced from a single sample in a study of PD-L1 blockade in urothelial cancer. As to time point: pretreatment peripheral blood. Libraries were prepared by immunoSEQ multiplex PCR; TCRdb keeps only in-frame clonotypes and omits some of them. There are 70,000 or so clones in the sample; 85% to 90% occur only once, and approximately 4.5% lies in the top ten. This sample comprised PBMCs, obtained around atezolizumab (anti-PD-L1) treatment. These TCRs come from an older man with urothelial cancer.

The chain employs TRBV27 and TRBJ1-2, with TRBD1 matching over 8 bases. V was clipped by 4 bases and J by 4 bases; unmatched bases: 8. The CDR3 extends over 15 amino acids. Germline V gives CDR1 MNHEY, CDR2 SMNVEV (reference sequence). CDR3 residues: CASSSSGGYGYGYTF. The CDR3 region has the DNA TGTGCCAGCAGTTCCTCAGGGGGCTATGGCTATGGCTACACCTTC.

The rearrangement links TRBV19 to TRBJ2-7, with TRBD1 matching 8 bases. The CDR3 is 14 amino acids. V lost 5 bases, J lost 2 bases, and 5 bases stayed unmatched. Germline V gene data show CDR1 as LNHDA and CDR2 as SQIVND (reference sequence). The DNA of the CDR3 is TGTGCCAGTAGTGCCGGGACAGGACCCTACGAGCAGTACTTC. The encoded protein is CASSAGTGPYEQYF.

This chain joins TRBV29-1 and TRBJ2-7, with D hard to call. This CDR3 has 12 residues. V was pared by 0 bases and J by 3 bases, with 6 bases between. CDR1 is SQVTM and CDR2 is ANQGSEA in the germline V gene. The CDR3 protein is CSVEDNGYEQYF. For the CDR3, the DNA is TGCAGCGTTGAAGATAACGGCTACGAGCAGTACTTC.